A selection of T cell receptor beta chains follows, all from one sample in a study of blood T cell repertoires in COVID-19. Sequenced by immunoSEQ multiplex PCR; TCRdb stores in-frame clones only, minus some. This table has fewer than 150,000 clones, around 81% appearing once. The specimen was peripheral blood. All receptors come from a human donor in a cohort sampled during active COVID-19. The CDR3 runs from the conserved cysteine through the conserved F or W. D genes are given only for firm matches. Size values are once, few and many counts, or a class for expanded clones, and some rows have none.

j_call,d_call,v_call,clone_size,cdr3_nt,cdr3_aa
TRBJ1-6,TRBD1,TRBV12-5,.,TGTGCTAGTGGTTTGGCCCCGACAGGGTATTCACCCCTCCACTTT,CASGLAPTGYSPLHF
TRBJ2-1,TRBD2,TRBV24-1,.,TGTGCCACCAGTGATTCCACTAGCGGGGGGGCGTATGAGCAGTTCTTC,CATSDSTSGGAYEQFF
TRBJ2-3,.,TRBV25-1,.,TGTGCCAGCAGTGAAAAAACAGGGACAGATACGCAGTATTTT,CASSEKTGTDTQYF
TRBJ2-1,.,TRBV27,.,TGTGCCAGCAGTTTCCTCCAGGGCTCCTACAATGAGCAGTTCTTC,CASSFLQGSYNEQFF
TRBJ1-5,.,TRBV12-3/TRBV12-4,few,TGTGCCAGCACCCAGGCTGCCCGGCAGCCCCAGCATTTT,CASTQAARQPQHF
TRBJ1-4,TRBD1,TRBV18,.,TGTGCCAGCTCACCACTCCGGACAGGGGTCGAAAAACTGTTTTTT,CASSPLRTGVEKLFF
TRBJ1-6,.,TRBV12-3/TRBV12-4,.,TGTGCCAGCAGTTCCGAAACCGGTTCACCCCTCCACTTT,CASSSETGSPLHF
TRBJ1-1,TRBD1,TRBV18,.,TGTGCCAGCTCACCTCGACAGGGTAACACTGAAGCTTTCTTT,CASSPRQGNTEAFF
TRBJ1-5,.,TRBV29-1,once,TGCAGCGTACTGATTTTTTCGCCCCAGCATTTT,CSVLIFSPQHF
TRBJ2-7,TRBD1,TRBV6-5,.,TGTTATTCGTGGGGGACAGGAGAAGGCTACGAGCAGTACTTC,CYSWGTGEGYEQYF
TRBJ1-1,TRBD1,TRBV5-1,.,TGCGCCAGCAGCTTGGGAACAGGGGGCACTGAAGCTTTCTTT,CASSLGTGGTEAFF
TRBJ1-4,TRBD1,TRBV6-6,.,TGTGCCAGCAGTTCACTTCCGGGACAGGCAGTTGAAAAACTGTTTTTT,CASSSLPGQAVEKLFF
TRBJ2-7,TRBD2,TRBV4-1,.,TGCGCCAGCAGCCAAGATGGGACTAGATACGACGAGCAGTACTTC,CASSQDGTRYDEQYF
TRBJ2-7,.,TRBV28,.,TGTGCCAGCGAGAGGCAGGGTGGCGACGAGCAGTACTTC,CASERQGGDEQYF
TRBJ1-3,.,TRBV28,.,TGTGCCAGCAAGGAGTCTGGAAACACCATATATTTT,CASKESGNTIYF
TRBJ2-6,.,TRBV11-3,.,TGTGCCAGCAGCTTAGGAGGCTCTGGGGCCAACGTCCTGACTTTC,CASSLGGSGANVLTF
TRBJ1-1,.,TRBV29-1,.,TGCAGCGTTGACCCAGGCCTGAGCACTGAAGCTTTCTTT,CSVDPGLSTEAFF
TRBJ1-5,TRBD1,TRBV19,.,TGTGCCAGTAGTCTACCGGACAGGGTTCAGCCCCAGCATTTT,CASSLPDRVQPQHF
TRBJ1-4,.,TRBV3-1/TRBV3-2,.,TGTGCCAGCAGCCCTGGGGAGTTTGCAACTAATGAAAAACTGTTTTTT,CASSPGEFATNEKLFF
TRBJ2-7,.,TRBV6-1,.,TGTGCCAGCAGTGAATGGGGGCAGGTGAACTACGAGCAGTACTTC,CASSEWGQVNYEQYF
TRBJ2-3,.,TRBV12-3/TRBV12-4,.,TGTGCCAGCAGTTCCCCGGGGACGCAGTATTTT,CASSSPGTQYF
TRBJ2-1,TRBD2,TRBV27,.,TGTGCCAGCAGTCCTAGACTAGCGGGGGGTACCTACAATGAGCAGTTCTTC,CASSPRLAGGTYNEQFF
TRBJ2-7,TRBD2,TRBV2,once,TGTGCCAGTGGGCGGGGGGAAAGAAATTACGAGCAGTACTTC,CASGRGERNYEQYF